This TCR beta chain stems from a study of T cells in Graves' hyperthyroidism and ophthalmopathy. Study-level results: A 13 V-J signature model discriminated ophthalmopathy versus stable hyperthyroidism. In blood, most of the thyroid clonotypes expanded above 0.001 were also present.

Germline CDR1 and CDR2: SGDLS and YYNGEE. CDR3 length equals 15 residues. The V gene lost 3 bases and the J gene lost 2 bases, with 14 bases spanning the gap. This clonotype has a count of ten or more. Its target is not known. Any patient presenting with uncontrolled infection, other autoimmune disease, pregnancy or lactation was left out. The PBMCs studied were ones that came from about 10 ml fresh peripheral blood. The source material, RNA transcripts, was used to amplify TCR beta CDR3 regions. The HTBI primer set served for first-round RT-PCR of the TCR CDR3. Using its own MiXCR run on the multiplex PCR reads, TCRdb lists one record per CDR3 protein. The sample carries a few hundred thousand distinct CDR3 sequences, around 13% recorded once.

The chain carries TRBV9 and TRBJ1-1, with D possibly TRBD1 on 6 matching bases. Sequencing was carried out using blood. The source of this sequence is a woman aged 18-29 years with Graves' hyperthyroidism. CDR3 nucleotides: TGTGCCAGCAGCGCCTTGGGGGCGGGAAACACTGAAGCTTTCTTT. It translates to CASSALGAGNTEAFF.